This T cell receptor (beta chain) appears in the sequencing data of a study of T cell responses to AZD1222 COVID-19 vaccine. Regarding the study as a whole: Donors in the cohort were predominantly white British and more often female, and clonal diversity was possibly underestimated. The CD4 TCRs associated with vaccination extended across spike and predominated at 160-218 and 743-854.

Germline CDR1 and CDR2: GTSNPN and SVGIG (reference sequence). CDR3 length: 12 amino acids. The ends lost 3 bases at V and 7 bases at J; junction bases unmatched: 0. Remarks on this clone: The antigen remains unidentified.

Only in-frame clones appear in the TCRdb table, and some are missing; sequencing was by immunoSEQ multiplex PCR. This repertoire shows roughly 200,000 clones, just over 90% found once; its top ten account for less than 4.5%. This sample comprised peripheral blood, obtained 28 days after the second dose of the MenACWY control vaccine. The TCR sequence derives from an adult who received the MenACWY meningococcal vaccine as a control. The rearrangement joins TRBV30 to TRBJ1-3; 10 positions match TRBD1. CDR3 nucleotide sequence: TGTGCCTGGAGGGGACAGGGGAACACCATATATTTT. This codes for CAWRGQGNTIYF.